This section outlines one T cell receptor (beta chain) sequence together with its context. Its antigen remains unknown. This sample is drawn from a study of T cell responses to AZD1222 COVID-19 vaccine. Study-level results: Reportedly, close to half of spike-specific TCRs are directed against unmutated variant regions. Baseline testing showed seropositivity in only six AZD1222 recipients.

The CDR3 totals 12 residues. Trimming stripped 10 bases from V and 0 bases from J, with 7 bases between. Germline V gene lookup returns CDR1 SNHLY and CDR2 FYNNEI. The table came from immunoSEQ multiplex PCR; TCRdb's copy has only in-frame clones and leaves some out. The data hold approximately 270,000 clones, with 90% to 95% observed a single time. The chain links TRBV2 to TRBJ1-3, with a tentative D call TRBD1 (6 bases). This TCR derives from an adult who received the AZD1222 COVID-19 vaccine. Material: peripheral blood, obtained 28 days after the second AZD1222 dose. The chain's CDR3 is CATRGSGNTIYF. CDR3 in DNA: TGTGCCACCAGGGGCTCTGGAAACACCATATATTTT. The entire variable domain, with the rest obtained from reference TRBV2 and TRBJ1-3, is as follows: EPEVTQTPSHQVTQMGQEVILRCVPISNHLYFYWYRQILGQKVEFLVSFYNNEISEKSEIFDDQFSVERPDGSNFTLKIRSTKLEDSAMYFCATRGSGNTIYFGEGSWLTVV.